The 21 T cell receptor beta chains below all came from one sample that was sequenced in a study of T-cell memory formation after mild COVID-19. TCRdb called the 5' RACE reads again in MiXCR, with one record for every CDR3 protein. Seen here are approximately 150,000 distinct CDR3 sequences, about 6% observed once, and the top ten hold about 2.1%. Sequenced: PBMCs or a T cell subset sorted from them (not recorded which). The source is an adult woman who had mild COVID-19 (a few samples of this study predate the infection). Cell type and time point are not known.

Many counts were recorded for this clonotype. This chain joins TRBV7-6 and TRBJ2-5; perhaps TRBD1 as D (6 bases). This CDR3 has 14 residues. With 5 bases removed from V and 2 bases from J, the gap between germline ends came to 12 bases. Germline assignment: CDR1 SGHVS and CDR2 FNYEAQ. CDR3 amino acids: CASSALGQQETQYF. CDR3 DNA: TGTGCCAGCAGCGCTCTAGGACAGCAAGAGACCCAGTACTTC.

This clonotype was counted a few times. The chain uses TRBV5-1 and TRBJ2-7; possible D gene TRBD2, 7 bases. The CDR3 totals 13 residues. The ends were cut back, 5 bases at V and 5 bases at J, with 14 bases in the middle. The germline V gene encodes CDR1 SGHRS and CDR2 YFSETQ. CDR3 sequence: CASRRGLDDEQYF. The CDR3 bases are TGCGCCAGCAGGCGGGGGCTGGACGACGAGCAGTACTTC.

This clonotype was recorded a few times. The chain is built from TRBV7-9 and TRBJ1-2, with D perhaps matching TRBD1 (5 bases). Between the trimmed V and J ends, which lost 1 base and 5 bases, there was a span of 14 bases. Germline V gives CDR1 SEHNR, CDR2 FQNEAQ (reference sequence). The CDR3 consists of 15 residues. CDR3 DNA sequence: TGTGCCAGCAGCTTAGGCTCGGGACCGGTGTATGGCTACACCTTC. Translation gives CASSLGSGPVYGYTF.

The rearrangement links TRBV7-3 to TRBJ2-1, with 7 nucleotides matching TRBD2. Germline values: CDR1 SGHTA, CDR2 FQGTGA. The junction had 8 bases not matched to a gene; V was cut back by 5 bases and J by 7 bases. CDR3 length equals 14 residues. CDR3: CASSDIRGGNEQFF. DNA of the CDR3: TGTGCCAGCAGCGACATACGGGGAGGGAATGAGCAGTTCTTC. The variable domain in full, completed from reference TRBV7-3 and TRBJ2-1, reads GAGVSQTPSNKVTEKGKYVELRCDPISGHTALYWYRQSLGQGPEFLIYFQGTGAADDSGLPNDRFFAVRPEGSVSTLKIQRTERGDSAVYLCASSDIRGGNEQFFGPGTRLTVL.

This clonotype was recorded at least ten times. The rearrangement joins TRBV5-1 to TRBJ2-4, with D possibly TRBD1 on 6 matching bases. The germline V gene encodes CDR1 SGHRS and CDR2 YFSETQ. The germline V and J ends were trimmed by 4 bases and 5 bases, with 19 bases remaining between them. CDR3 length: 16 residues. The CDR3 is CASSLGQPAGENIQYF. The CDR3 region has the DNA TGCGCCAGCAGCCTGGGACAACCTGCGGGCGAAAACATTCAGTACTTC.

There are a few counts of this clonotype. The J gene is TRBJ2-1, the V gene TRBV5-1; possibly TRBD1 or TRBD2 for D (5 bases each). Germline CDR1 and CDR2: SGHRS and YFSETQ. This CDR3 is 12 amino acids long. Trimming removed 4 bases from V and 8 bases from J, with 10 bases in between. Here the CDR3 DNA reads TGCGCCAGCAGCGGGGACCCACATGAGCAGTTCTTC. Protein product: CASSGDPHEQFF.

In this sample, this clonotype turned up many times. The rearrangement uses TRBV7-8 and TRBJ2-1, with 11 nucleotides matching TRBD1. Germline V gives CDR1 SGHVS, CDR2 FQNEAQ. The CDR3 runs 16 residues. The trim removed 4 bases at V and 9 bases at J, leaving 11 bases unmatched. The DNA for the CDR3 is TGTGCCAGCAGCTCGCGACCGGGACAGGGGGAGGGTGAGCAGTTCTTC. It codes for CASSSRPGQGEGEQFF.

This clonotype occurred many times. The CDR3 loop is CASSRQMGGATDTQYF. In nucleotides, the CDR3 is TGTGCCAGCAGCCGCCAGATGGGAGGGGCCACAGATACGCAGTATTTT. This rearrangement joins TRBV7-2 to TRBJ2-3; 7 bases fit TRBD2. The CDR3 totals 16 residues. V trimming: 5 bases; J trimming: 2 bases; junction bases outside the gene matches: 10. Germline CDR1 and CDR2: SGHTA and FQGNSA.

This clonotype has at least ten counts. J is TRBJ2-7 and V is TRBV9; perhaps TRBD2 as D (5 bases). The CDR3 runs 16 residues. Germline CDR1 and CDR2: SGDLS and YYNGEE. Trimming stripped 3 bases from V and 2 bases from J, with 18 bases between. This CDR3 is CASSGTPLGFTYEQYF. Here the CDR3 DNA reads TGTGCCAGCAGCGGGACTCCTCTGGGTTTTACCTACGAGCAGTACTTC.

V usage is TRBV3-1 and J usage is TRBJ1-3; D ambiguous. Germline CDR1 reads LGHDT; CDR2 reads YNNKEL (reference sequence). The CDR3 has 13 residues. Trimming removed 8 bases at V and 5 bases at J, with 13 bases between. CDR3 amino acids: CASGYQERNTIYF. CDR3 nucleotides: TGTGCCAGCGGATACCAGGAAAGAAACACCATATATTTT. The whole variable domain, filled in from reference TRBV3-1 and TRBJ1-3, reads DTAVSQTPKYLVTQMGNDKSIKCEQNLGHDTMYWYKQDSKKFLKIMFSYNNKELIINETVPNRFSPKSPDKAHLNLHINSLELGDSAVYFCASGYQERNTIYFGEGSWLTVV.

This clonotype was detected ten times or more. The rearrangement joins TRBV5-6 to TRBJ2-1, with 8 bases matching TRBD2. J gave up 9 bases and V 2 bases, and 13 bases lay outside the gene matches. Germline CDR1 SGHDT, CDR2 YYEEEE. The CDR3 is 16 residues long. The CDR3 nucleotides are TGTGCCAGCAGCTTATTTGGGTACGGGAGGGCCGGTGAGCAGTTCTTC. As protein: CASSLFGYGRAGEQFF.

The chain combines TRBV6-5 with TRBJ1-2; D is unclear. Trimming left V 4 bases short and J 4 bases short, with 13 bases between. Germline V gene sequence: CDR1 MNHEY, CDR2 SVGAGI. The CDR3 extends over 14 amino acids. CDR3 protein: CASSFQRLGYGYTF. DNA for the CDR3: TGTGCCAGCAGTTTCCAAAGGCTGGGCTATGGCTACACCTTC.

The V gene is TRBV20-1, the J gene TRBJ2-4; 8 bases fit TRBD1. The ends lost 7 bases at V and 0 bases at J; junction bases unmatched: 8. The CDR3 sequence is 15 residues long. The germline gives CDR1 DFQATT, CDR2 SNEGSKA (reference sequence). Here the CDR3 reads CSDMDRDRAKNIQYF. CDR3 nucleotide sequence: TGCAGTGATATGGACAGGGACCGAGCCAAAAACATTCAGTACTTC.

This clonotype showed up just a few times. The V gene is TRBV7-3, the J gene TRBJ2-2; D is possibly TRBD1 (6 bases). This CDR3 contains 14 residues. CDR1 SGHTA and CDR2 FQGTGA come from the germline V gene. V was clipped by 5 bases and J by 5 bases, with 12 bases between them. The CDR3 spells CASSPQGRTGELFF. CDR3 coding DNA: TGTGCCAGCAGCCCCCAGGGGCGGACCGGGGAGCTGTTTTTT.

This clonotype was seen more than once but under ten times. This chain connects TRBV3-1 to TRBJ2-2, with 13 bases fitting TRBD2. The junction had 10 bases not matched to a gene; V was cut back by 5 bases and J by 1 base. The germline V gene has CDR1 LGHDT and CDR2 YNNKEL (reference sequence). This CDR3 region has 19 residues. The chain's CDR3 is CASSWTILAGGMNTGELFF. The CDR3, as DNA: TGTGCCAGCAGCTGGACAATACTAGCGGGGGGGATGAACACCGGGGAGCTGTTTTTT. Together with reference TRBV3-1 and TRBJ2-2, the CDR3 gives the full variable domain: DTAVSQTPKYLVTQMGNDKSIKCEQNLGHDTMYWYKQDSKKFLKIMFSYNNKELIINETVPNRFSPKSPDKAHLNLHINSLELGDSAVYFCASSWTILAGGMNTGELFFGEGSRLTVL.

This clonotype was detected a few times. V usage is TRBV2 and J usage is TRBJ2-7, with D unresolved. CDR1 is SNHLY and CDR2 is FYNNEI in the germline V gene. The CDR3 sequence is 14 residues long. Trimming stripped 3 bases from V and 4 bases from J, with 13 bases between. CDR3 sequence: CASSDRIRVYEQYF. Here the CDR3 DNA reads TGTGCCAGCAGTGACCGTATTAGAGTATACGAGCAGTACTTC.

The chain recombines TRBV18 with TRBJ1-1; no clear D gene. Germline V lookup: CDR1 KGHSH, CDR2 LQKENI. The CDR3 extends over 14 amino acids. V lost 1 base to trimming and J lost 0 bases, with 6 bases between them. CDR3 sequence reads: CASSPLLMNTEAFF. In DNA form, the CDR3 reads TGTGCCAGCTCACCACTTCTAATGAACACTGAAGCTTTCTTT.

Many counts were recorded for this clonotype. This chain uses TRBV9 with TRBJ1-5; D might be TRBD1 (5 bases). Germline V gives CDR1 SGDLS, CDR2 YYNGEE. This CDR3 contains 12 residues. Trimming left V 5 bases short and J 6 bases short, with 9 bases between. CDR3: CASRGRGQPQHF. DNA for the CDR3: TGTGCCAGCAGGGGGAGGGGTCAGCCCCAGCATTTT.

CDR3 in amino acids: CASSLGLASTDTQYF. The CDR3 region has the DNA TGTGCCAGCAGCTTAGGACTAGCGAGCACAGATACGCAGTATTTT. V gene TRBV7-9 combines with J gene TRBJ2-3; 8 positions agree with TRBD2. The CDR3 loop spans 15 amino acids. Losses at the gene ends were 1 base for V and 0 bases for J; bases not matched to a gene: 0. Germline V gene data show CDR1 as SEHNR and CDR2 as FQNEAQ (reference sequence).

The rearrangement links TRBV24-1 to TRBJ2-1; TRBD2 aligns across 14 bases. The CDR3 extends over 16 amino acids. The J segment lost 1 base and the V segment lost 7 bases, leaving 2 bases of the junction unmatched. The V gene's germline CDR1 is KGHDR and CDR2 SFDVKD. The chain's CDR3 is CATRGTSGSSYNEQFF. CDR3 DNA: TGTGCCACCAGAGGGACTAGCGGGAGTTCCTACAATGAGCAGTTCTTC.

Ten or more counts support this clonotype. The chain employs TRBV24-1 and TRBJ2-1; 10 positions agree with TRBD2. In germline, CDR1 is KGHDR, CDR2 SFDVKD. Trimming took 7 bases from V and 4 from J; bases not matched to a gene: 3. The CDR3 has 14 residues. This CDR3 is CATRPSGGYNEQFF. The CDR3 DNA is TGTGCCACCAGGCCTAGCGGGGGTTACAATGAGCAGTTCTTC.